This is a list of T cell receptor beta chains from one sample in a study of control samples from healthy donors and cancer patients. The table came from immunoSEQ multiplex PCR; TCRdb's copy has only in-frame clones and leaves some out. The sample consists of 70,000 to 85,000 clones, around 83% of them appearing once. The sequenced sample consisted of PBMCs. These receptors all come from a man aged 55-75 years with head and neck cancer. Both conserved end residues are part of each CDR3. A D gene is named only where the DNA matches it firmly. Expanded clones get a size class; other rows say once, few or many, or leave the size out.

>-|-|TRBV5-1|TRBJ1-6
CASSSLGGGGSPLHF
TGCGCCAGCAGCTCCCTTGGTGGAGGGGGGTCACCCCTCCACTTT
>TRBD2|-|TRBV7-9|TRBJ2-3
CASSSPRTSGNTDTQYF
TGTGCCAGCAGCTCCCCCCGGACTAGCGGAAACACAGATACGCAGTATTTT
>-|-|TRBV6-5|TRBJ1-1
CASRIDRWDTEAFF
TGTGCCAGCAGAATAGACAGGTGGGACACTGAAGCTTTCTTT
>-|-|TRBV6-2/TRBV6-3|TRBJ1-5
CASSYAGWTQPQHF
TGTGCCAGCAGTTACGCAGGGTGGACTCAGCCCCAGCATTTT
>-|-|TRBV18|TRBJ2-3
CASSAGTAKGADTQYF
TGTGCCAGCTCAGCGGGGACAGCCAAGGGTGCAGATACGCAGTATTTT
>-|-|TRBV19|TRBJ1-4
CASSFQTGGGEKLFF
TGTGCCAGTAGTTTTCAGACAGGCGGGGGAGAAAAACTGTTTTTT
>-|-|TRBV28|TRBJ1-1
CASSSGGWTEAFF
TGTGCCAGCAGTTCAGGAGGGTGGACTGAAGCTTTCTTT
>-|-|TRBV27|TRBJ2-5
CASSRDGFQETQYF
TGTGCCAGCAGCCGGGACGGCTTCCAAGAGACCCAGTACTTC
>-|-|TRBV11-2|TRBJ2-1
CASSFREWSEQFF
TGTGCCAGCAGCTTCCGGGAGTGGAGTGAGCAGTTCTTC
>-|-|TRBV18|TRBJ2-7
CASSPPLATQVSQYF
TGTGCCAGCTCACCACCTCTAGCTACCCAAGTATCGCAGTACTTC
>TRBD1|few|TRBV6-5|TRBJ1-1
CASFRDRPLQSEAFF
TGTGCCAGTTTCCGGGACAGGCCGCTGCAGTCGGAAGCTTTCTTT
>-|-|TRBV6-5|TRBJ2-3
CASSYFRGDTQYF
TGTGCCAGCAGTTACTTCCGTGGAGATACGCAGTATTTT
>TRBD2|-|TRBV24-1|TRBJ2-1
CATSGRVAGDSSYNEQFF
TGTGCCACCAGTGGAAGGGTAGCGGGGGATAGCTCCTACAATGAGCAGTTCTTC
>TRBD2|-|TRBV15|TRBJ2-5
CATAYDSGSVETQYF
TGTGCCACCGCATACGATAGCGGGAGTGTTGAGACCCAGTACTTC
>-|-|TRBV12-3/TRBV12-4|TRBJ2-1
CASSLDRREQFF
TGTGCCAGCAGTTTGGACCGCAGGGAGCAGTTCTTC
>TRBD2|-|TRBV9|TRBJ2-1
CASRPAGTSGNNEQFF
TGTGCCAGCAGGCCAGCGGGGACTAGCGGGAACAATGAGCAGTTCTTC
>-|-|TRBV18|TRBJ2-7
CASSSGTFSISYEQYF
TGTGCCAGCTCCTCCGGGACTTTTAGTATCTCCTACGAGCAGTACTTC
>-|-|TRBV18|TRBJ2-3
CASSPPIPQRGTQYF
TGTGCCAGCTCACCACCGATCCCCCAGAGAGGTACGCAGTATTTT
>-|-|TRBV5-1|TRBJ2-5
CASRHLQRELQETQYF
TGCGCCAGCAGACATTTACAACGGGAGCTCCAAGAGACCCAGTACTTC
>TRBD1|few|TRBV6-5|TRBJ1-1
CASRGQGRANTEAFF
TGTGCCAGCAGGGGACAGGGGCGAGCGAACACTGAAGCTTTCTTT
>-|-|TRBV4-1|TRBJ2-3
CASSQVGSPDTQYF
TGCGCCAGCAGCCAGGTCGGCTCCCCAGATACGCAGTATTTT
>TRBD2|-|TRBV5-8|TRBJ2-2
CASSFSGRVNTGELFF
TGTGCCAGCAGCTTTTCCGGGAGGGTGAACACCGGGGAGCTGTTTTTT